This T cell receptor (beta chain) was identified during a study of CD4 T cells in relation to SARS-CoV-2 and coronaviruses. In the study overall: TCR beta CDR3s were sequenced after 10-day antigen culture of PBMCs.

The assay was immunoSEQ multiplex PCR, and TCRdb's table has in-frame clones only and misses some. Of about 38,000 clones in the sample, 60% to 80% are singletons; the top ten hold roughly 21%. Naive or memory CD4+ cells were cultured 1:1 with T cell-depleted PBMCs plus CEF. About this clone itself: As yet, its antigen is unknown.

This CDR3 spans 13 amino acids. Trimming took 3 bases from V and 8 from J, leaving 11 bases between them. Germline values: CDR1 MNHEY, CDR2 SMNVEV (reference sequence). Sequencing used memory CD4+ T cells from PBMCs, cultured in vitro. The clonotype was recovered from an adult with COVID-19. The chain is built from TRBV27 and TRBJ2-1; D gene uncertain. CDR3 DNA sequence: TGTGCCAGCAGTTTCGGCCCCTGGGATGAGCAGTTCTTC. Translation: CASSFGPWDEQFF.